This T cell receptor beta chain was identified in a study of blood T cell repertoires in COVID-19. The CDR3 is 14 residues long. In germline, CDR1 is MNHEY, CDR2 SVGAGI. Trimming removed 7 bases from V and 2 bases from J, with 15 bases in between. The authors' processing: Scientists estimated how many nucleated cells there were by amplifying reference gene primers. Using immunoSEQ multiplex PCR, the repertoire was profiled, and TCRdb retains in-frame clones only, with some absent. V, J and clone size are those of that table, while D and trimming were read from the DNA. The sample has 150,000 to 200,000 clones, approximately 79% seen once.

This chain uses TRBV6-5 with TRBJ2-7; unclear D gene. Specimen: peripheral blood. The TCR originated in a man aged 55 to 70 with active or convalescent COVID-19. CDR3 region: CASTNFGPPYEQYF. As DNA, the CDR3 is TGTGCCAGCACCAACTTCGGTCCCCCCTACGAGCAGTACTTC.